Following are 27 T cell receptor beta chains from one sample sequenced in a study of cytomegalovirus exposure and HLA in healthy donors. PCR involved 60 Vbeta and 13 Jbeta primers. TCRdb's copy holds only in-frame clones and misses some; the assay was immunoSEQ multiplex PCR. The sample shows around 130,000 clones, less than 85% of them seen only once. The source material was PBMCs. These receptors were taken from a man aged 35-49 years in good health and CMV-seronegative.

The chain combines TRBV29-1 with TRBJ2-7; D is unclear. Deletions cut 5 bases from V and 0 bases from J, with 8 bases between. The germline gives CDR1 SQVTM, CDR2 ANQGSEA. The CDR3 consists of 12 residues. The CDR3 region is CSVTASSYEQYF. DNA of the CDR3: TGCAGCGTTACCGCGAGCTCCTACGAGCAGTACTTC.

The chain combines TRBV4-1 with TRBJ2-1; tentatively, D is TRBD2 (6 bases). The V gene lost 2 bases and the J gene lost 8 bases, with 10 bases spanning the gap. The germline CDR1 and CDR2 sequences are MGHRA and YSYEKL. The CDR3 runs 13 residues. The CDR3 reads CASSQQREYEQFF. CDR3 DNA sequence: TGCGCCAGCAGCCAACAACGGGAGTATGAGCAGTTCTTC.

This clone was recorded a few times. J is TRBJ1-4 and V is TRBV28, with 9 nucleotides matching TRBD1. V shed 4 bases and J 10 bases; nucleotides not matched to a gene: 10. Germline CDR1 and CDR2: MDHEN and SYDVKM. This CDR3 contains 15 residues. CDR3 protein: CASSSDRGVLRKLFF. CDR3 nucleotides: TGTGCCAGCAGTTCGGACAGGGGTGTTTTGAGAAAACTGTTTTTT.

This CDR3 is CAKTTGGQETQYF. Written as DNA, the CDR3 is TGTGCCAAAACAACGGGGGGCCAAGAGACCCAGTACTTC. The chain couples TRBV2 to TRBJ2-5, with TRBD2 matching over 7 bases. The germline CDR1 and CDR2 sequences are SNHLY and FYNNEI. The CDR3 sequence is 13 residues long. V shed 10 bases and J 1 base; nucleotides not matched to a gene: 6.

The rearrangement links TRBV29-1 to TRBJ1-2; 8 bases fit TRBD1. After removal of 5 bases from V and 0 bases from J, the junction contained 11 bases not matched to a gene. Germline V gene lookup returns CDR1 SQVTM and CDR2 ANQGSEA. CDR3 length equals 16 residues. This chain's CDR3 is CSVPPDREGANYGYTF. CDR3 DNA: TGCAGCGTTCCCCCGGACAGGGAAGGAGCTAACTATGGCTACACCTTC. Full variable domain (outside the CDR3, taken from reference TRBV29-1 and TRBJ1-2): SAVISQKPSRDICQRGTSLTIQCQVDSQVTMMFWYRQQPGQSLTLIATANQGSEATYESGFVIDKFPISRPNLTFSTLTVSNMSPEDSSIYLCSVPPDREGANYGYTFGSGTRLTVV.

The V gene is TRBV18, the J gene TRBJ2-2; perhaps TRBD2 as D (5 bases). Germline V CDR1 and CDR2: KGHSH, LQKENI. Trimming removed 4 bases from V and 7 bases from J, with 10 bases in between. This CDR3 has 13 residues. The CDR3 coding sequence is TGTGCCAGCTCACGGGAGAATTTCGGGGAGCTGTTTTTT. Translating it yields CASSRENFGELFF. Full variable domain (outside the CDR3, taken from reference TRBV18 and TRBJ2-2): NAGVMQNPRHLVRRRGQEARLRCSPMKGHSHVYWYRQLPEEGLKFMVYLQKENIIDESGMPKERFSAEFPKEGPSILRIQQVVRGDSAAYFCASSRENFGELFFGEGSRLTVL.

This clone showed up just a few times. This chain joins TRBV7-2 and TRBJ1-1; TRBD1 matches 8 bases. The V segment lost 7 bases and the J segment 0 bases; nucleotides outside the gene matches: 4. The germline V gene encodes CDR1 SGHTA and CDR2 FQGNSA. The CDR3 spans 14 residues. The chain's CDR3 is CASTRDRMNTEAFF. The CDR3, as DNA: TGTGCCAGCACGAGGGACAGGATGAACACTGAAGCTTTCTTT.

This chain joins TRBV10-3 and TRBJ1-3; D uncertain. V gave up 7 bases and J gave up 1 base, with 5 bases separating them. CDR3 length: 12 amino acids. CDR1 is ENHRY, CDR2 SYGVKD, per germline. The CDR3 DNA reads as TGTGCCATCACCCCATCTGGAAACACCATATATTTT. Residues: CAITPSGNTIYF.

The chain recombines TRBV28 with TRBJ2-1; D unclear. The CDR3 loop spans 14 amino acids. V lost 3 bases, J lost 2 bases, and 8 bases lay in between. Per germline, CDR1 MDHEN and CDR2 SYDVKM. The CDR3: CASSFPDTYNEQFF. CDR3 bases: TGTGCCAGCAGTTTTCCTGACACCTACAATGAGCAGTTCTTC.

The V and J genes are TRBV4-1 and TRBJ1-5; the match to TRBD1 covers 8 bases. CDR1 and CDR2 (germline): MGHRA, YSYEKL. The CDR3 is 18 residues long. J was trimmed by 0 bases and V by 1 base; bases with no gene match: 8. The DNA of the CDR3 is TGCGCCAGCAGCCAAGCAGGGGGCGGGGGCCATAGCAATCAGCCCCAGCATTTT. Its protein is CASSQAGGGGHSNQPQHF.

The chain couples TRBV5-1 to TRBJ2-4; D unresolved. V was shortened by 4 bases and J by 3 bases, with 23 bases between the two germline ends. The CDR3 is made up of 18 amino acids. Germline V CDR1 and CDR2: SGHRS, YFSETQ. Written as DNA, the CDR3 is TGCGCCAGCAGCGCGCCCCTCATCACCCGATCGGGCAAAAACATTCAGTACTTC. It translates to CASSAPLITRSGKNIQYF. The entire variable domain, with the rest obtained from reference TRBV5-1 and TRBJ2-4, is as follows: KAGVTQTPRYLIKTRGQQVTLSCSPISGHRSVSWYQQTPGQGLQFLFEYFSETQRNKGNFPGRFSGRQFSNSRSEMNVSTLELGDSALYLCASSAPLITRSGKNIQYFGAGTRLSVL.

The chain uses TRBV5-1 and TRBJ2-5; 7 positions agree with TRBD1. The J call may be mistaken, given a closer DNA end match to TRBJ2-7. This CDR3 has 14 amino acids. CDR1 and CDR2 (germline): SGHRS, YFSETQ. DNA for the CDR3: TGCGCCAGCAGCCTCGCGACAGGGAACGACGAGCAGTACTTC. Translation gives CASSLATGNDEQYF.

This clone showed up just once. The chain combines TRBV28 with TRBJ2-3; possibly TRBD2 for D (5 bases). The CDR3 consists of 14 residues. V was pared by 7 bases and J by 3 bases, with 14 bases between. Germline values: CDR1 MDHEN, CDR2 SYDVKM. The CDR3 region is CASNFPGVTDTQYF. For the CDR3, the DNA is TGTGCCAGCAACTTTCCCGGGGTAACAGATACGCAGTATTTT.

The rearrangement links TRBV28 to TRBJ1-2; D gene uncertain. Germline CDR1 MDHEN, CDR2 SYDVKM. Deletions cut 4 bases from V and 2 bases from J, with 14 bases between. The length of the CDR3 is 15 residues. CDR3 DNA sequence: TGTGCCAGCAGTTCCCCCCCGGGAGCCAACTATGGCTACACCTTC. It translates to CASSSPPGANYGYTF.

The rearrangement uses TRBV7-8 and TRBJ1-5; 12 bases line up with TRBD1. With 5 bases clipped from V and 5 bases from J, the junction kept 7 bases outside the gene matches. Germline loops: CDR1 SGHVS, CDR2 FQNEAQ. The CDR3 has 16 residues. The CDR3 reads CASSRTGTGGDQPQHF. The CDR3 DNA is TGTGCCAGCAGCCGGACCGGGACAGGGGGCGATCAGCCCCAGCATTTT.

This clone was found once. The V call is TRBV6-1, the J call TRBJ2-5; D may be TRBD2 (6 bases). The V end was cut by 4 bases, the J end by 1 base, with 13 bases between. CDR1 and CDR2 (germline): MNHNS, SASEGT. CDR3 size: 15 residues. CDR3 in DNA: TGTGCCAGCAGTGCGCAGGCGGGGTTCCAAGAGACCCAGTACTTC. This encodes CASSAQAGFQETQYF.

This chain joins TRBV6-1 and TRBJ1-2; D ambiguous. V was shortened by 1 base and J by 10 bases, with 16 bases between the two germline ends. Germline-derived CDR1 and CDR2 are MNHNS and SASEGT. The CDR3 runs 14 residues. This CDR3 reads CASSEDGGIVDYTF. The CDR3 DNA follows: TGTGCCAGCAGTGAAGACGGAGGGATCGTTGACTACACCTTC.

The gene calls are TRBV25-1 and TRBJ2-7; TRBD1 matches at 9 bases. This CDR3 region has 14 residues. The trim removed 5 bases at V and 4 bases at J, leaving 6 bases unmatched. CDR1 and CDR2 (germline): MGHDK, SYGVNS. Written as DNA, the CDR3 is TGTGCCAGCAGTCCGACAGGGGGTGGGTACGAGCAGTACTTC. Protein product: CASSPTGGGYEQYF.

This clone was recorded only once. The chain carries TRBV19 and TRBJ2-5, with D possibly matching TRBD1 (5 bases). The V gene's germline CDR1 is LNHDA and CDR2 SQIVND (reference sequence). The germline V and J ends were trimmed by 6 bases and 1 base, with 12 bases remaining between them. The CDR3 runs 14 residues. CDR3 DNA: TGTGCCAGTAGGGTTACAGGAGCCCAAGAGACCCAGTACTTC. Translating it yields CASRVTGAQETQYF.

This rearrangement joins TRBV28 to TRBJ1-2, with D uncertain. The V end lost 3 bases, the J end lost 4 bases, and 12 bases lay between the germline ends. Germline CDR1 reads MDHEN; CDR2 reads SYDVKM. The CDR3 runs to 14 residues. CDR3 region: CASSLGAEIYGYTF. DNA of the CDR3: TGTGCCAGCAGTTTGGGAGCTGAAATCTATGGCTACACCTTC.

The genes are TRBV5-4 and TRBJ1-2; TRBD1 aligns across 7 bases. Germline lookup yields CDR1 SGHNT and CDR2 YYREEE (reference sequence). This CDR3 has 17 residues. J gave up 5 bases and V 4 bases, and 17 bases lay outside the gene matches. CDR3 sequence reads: CASSEGGGAPPTYGYTF. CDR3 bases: TGTGCCAGCAGCGAAGGAGGGGGCGCACCCCCCACTTATGGCTACACCTTC.

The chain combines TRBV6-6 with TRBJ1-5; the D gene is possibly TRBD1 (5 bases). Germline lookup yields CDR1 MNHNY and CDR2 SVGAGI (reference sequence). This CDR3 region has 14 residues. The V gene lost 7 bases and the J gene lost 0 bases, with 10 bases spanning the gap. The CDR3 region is CASTYDSSNQPQHF. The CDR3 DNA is TGTGCCAGCACCTATGACAGTAGCAATCAGCCCCAGCATTTT.

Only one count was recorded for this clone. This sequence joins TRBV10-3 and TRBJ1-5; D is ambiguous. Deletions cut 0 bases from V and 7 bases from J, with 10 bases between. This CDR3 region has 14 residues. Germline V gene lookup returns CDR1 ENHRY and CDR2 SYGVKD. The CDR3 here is CAISESGDRQPQHF. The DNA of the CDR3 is TGTGCCATCAGTGAGTCCGGGGATCGGCAGCCCCAGCATTTT.

CDR3 bases: TGTGCCATCAGTGATTTTATGGGGCCCGGTAATGAAAAACTGTTTTTT. As protein: CAISDFMGPGNEKLFF. V gene TRBV10-3 combines with J gene TRBJ1-4; maybe TRBD1 (5 bases). This CDR3 is built from 16 residues. The germline V gene has CDR1 ENHRY and CDR2 SYGVKD. V was pared by 3 bases and J by 4 bases, with 15 bases between.

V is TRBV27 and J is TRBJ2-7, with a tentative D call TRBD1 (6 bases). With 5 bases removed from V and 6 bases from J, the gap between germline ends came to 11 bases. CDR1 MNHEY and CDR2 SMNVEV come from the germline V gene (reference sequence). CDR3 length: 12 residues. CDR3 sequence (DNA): TGTGCCAGCAGTCAGGGGCAGGGCGAGCAGTACTTC. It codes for CASSQGQGEQYF.

The CDR3 DNA sequence: TGCGCCAGCAGTGAGTCGAGACTAGCGGGAGCAAATGAGCAGTTCTTC. It specifies CASSESRLAGANEQFF. V and J are TRBV10-1 and TRBJ2-1; 12 bases match TRBD2. The CDR3 totals 16 residues. The J segment lost 7 bases and the V segment lost 0 bases, leaving 4 bases of the junction unmatched. The germline gives CDR1 WNHNN, CDR2 SYGVQD (reference sequence).

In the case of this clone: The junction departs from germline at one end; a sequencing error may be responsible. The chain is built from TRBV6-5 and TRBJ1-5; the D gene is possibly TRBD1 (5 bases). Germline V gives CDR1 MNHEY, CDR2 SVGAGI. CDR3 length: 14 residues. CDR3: CASRYSGRDQPQHF. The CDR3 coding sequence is TGTGCCAGCAGGTACTCGGGCAGGGATCAGCCCCAGCATTTT.